Reported below is one T cell receptor (beta chain). In the authors' methods: Cell counts per sample came from amplifying reference gene primers. Generated by immunoSEQ multiplex PCR, the TCRdb table keeps only in-frame clones and is missing some. V, J and clone size were drawn from that table, and D and trimming were deduced from the DNA. Of about 150,000 clones listed, over 65% are singletons. This CDR3 spans 14 amino acids. Germline V gene sequence: CDR1 GTSNPN, CDR2 SVGIG (reference sequence). Trimming cost V 4 bases and J 3 bases; bases outside gene matches: 5. These data are taken from a study of blood T cell repertoires in COVID-19. Study details: Acute-phase and convalescent COVID-19 samples originated in the United States, Italy and Spain. From T cells, B-cell-depleted T cells, or PBMCs came the material, which was cDNA or gDNA.

The origin of this receptor is a man older than 75 with acute or convalescent COVID-19. The genes are TRBV30 and TRBJ2-7; 11 bases are a match to TRBD2. Input material: peripheral blood. For the CDR3, the DNA is TGTGCCTGGACACTAGCGGGGGTACACTACGAGCAGTACTTC. Translation: CAWTLAGVHYEQYF.